A single sample is the source of the 25 T cell receptor beta chains below, sequenced in a study of shared T cell receptors in the human thymus. Sequencing used immunoSEQ multiplex PCR; TCRdb keeps in-frame clones, though not all of them. The sample carries about 380,000 clones, roughly 94% recorded once. Sequenced material: thymocytes. These receptors were obtained from a human donor.

The chain uses TRBV19 and TRBJ1-2; D call uncertain. Trimming shortened V by 4 bases and J by 4 bases, and 13 bases separated the two germline ends. In germline, CDR1 is LNHDA, CDR2 SQIVND (reference sequence). The CDR3 covers 14 residues. CDR3 DNA: TGTGCCAGTAGTAGGAAGGGAGAACGCTATGGCTACACCTTC. Residues: CASSRKGERYGYTF.

The V call is TRBV4-1, the J call TRBJ2-3; D is tentatively TRBD1 or TRBD2 (5 bases each). The CDR3 sequence is 15 residues long. Trimming left V 4 bases short and J 2 bases short, with 13 bases between. Germline V gene data show CDR1 as MGHRA and CDR2 as YSYEKL. The CDR3 nucleotides are TGCGCCAGCAGCCCGTCGGGGCAGATCACAGATACGCAGTATTTT. Translating gives CASSPSGQITDTQYF.

This clone was observed a single time. DNA for the CDR3: TGTGCCAGCAGCCCTGGGACAGTTAATGAAAAACTGTTTTTT. This translates into CASSPGTVNEKLFF. The chain has TRBV5-4 and TRBJ1-4, with 7 bases aligning to TRBD1. V shed 4 bases, J shed 4 bases, and the junction held 4 bases outside the gene matches. CDR1 SGHNT and CDR2 YYREEE come from the germline V gene (reference sequence). This CDR3 spans 14 amino acids.

The chain joins TRBV7-2 to TRBJ2-7; the D gene is possibly TRBD2 (6 bases). Germline V gives CDR1 SGHTA, CDR2 FQGNSA. The CDR3 covers 15 residues. V dropped 2 bases and J dropped 5 bases, with 16 bases sitting between them. The CDR3 sequence is CASSLWGLTGDEQYF. The CDR3 DNA reads as TGTGCCAGCAGCTTATGGGGACTCACCGGCGACGAGCAGTACTTC.

The chain couples TRBV7-9 to TRBJ2-1; the D is unclear. This CDR3 spans 11 amino acids. Trimming shortened V by 5 bases and J by 8 bases, and 7 bases separated the two germline ends. Germline CDR1 is SEHNR and CDR2 is FQNEAQ (reference sequence). Here the CDR3 DNA reads TGTGCCAGCAGCCCCGAATATGAGCAGTTCTTC. Amino acids: CASSPEYEQFF.

V usage is TRBV4-1 and J usage is TRBJ2-4, with D unclear. Looked up from germline, CDR1 is MGHRA and CDR2 is YSYEKL. This CDR3 has 17 residues. Trimming pared 0 bases from V and 1 base from J, leaving 13 bases between. For the CDR3, the DNA is TGCGCCAGCAGCCAAGATCGTACGGCCTCGGCCAAAAACATTCAGTACTTC. Its protein is CASSQDRTASAKNIQYF.

The gene calls are TRBV28 and TRBJ2-7; D may be TRBD1 (7 bases). Deletions cut 4 bases from V and 3 bases from J, with 16 bases between. CDR3 size: 15 residues. The germline gives CDR1 MDHEN, CDR2 SYDVKM. DNA of the CDR3: TGTGCCAGCAGTTCCGCGGGACAGACCTTCTACGAGCAGTACTTC. Protein sequence: CASSSAGQTFYEQYF.

The gene calls are TRBV27 and TRBJ2-7; TRBD1 agrees at 7 bases. The ends lost 5 bases at V and 6 bases at J; junction bases unmatched: 13. Per germline, CDR1 MNHEY and CDR2 SMNVEV (reference sequence). The CDR3 length is 15 residues. The CDR3 DNA follows: TGTGCCAGCAGTAATTATAGGGGACAGTGGGGCGAGCAGTACTTC. The encoded protein is CASSNYRGQWGEQYF.

On this clone itself: Other DNA sequences within the sample encode an identical CDR3. The rearrangement uses TRBV11-2 and TRBJ2-1, with D hard to call. Germline loops: CDR1 SGHAT, CDR2 FQNNGV. V lost 1 base and J lost 1, with 5 bases in between. The CDR3 consists of 14 residues. CDR3 DNA sequence: TGTGCCAGCAGCTTAGGGGGTTCCTACAATGAGCAGTTCTTC. This sequence encodes CASSLGGSYNEQFF.

This chain connects TRBV10-1 to TRBJ2-1, with 7 nucleotides matching TRBD2. Trimming cost V 0 bases and J 15 bases; bases outside gene matches: 14. The CDR3 extends over 15 amino acids. Germline V gives CDR1 WNHNN, CDR2 SYGVQD (reference sequence). Here the CDR3 DNA reads TGCGCCAGCAGTGAGTCGGGGGAGGGAAGACGGCCACCGTTCTTC. Its protein is CASSESGEGRRPPFF.

The table lists this clone with a count of one. Here the CDR3 reads CASSTPGTGVRAEAFF. The CDR3 nucleotides are TGTGCCAGTAGTACTCCCGGGACAGGGGTGAGGGCTGAAGCTTTCTTT. The chain carries TRBV19 and TRBJ1-1; 10 bases map to TRBD1. Germline loops: CDR1 LNHDA, CDR2 SQIVND (reference sequence). With V trimmed by 4 bases and J by 6 bases, 11 bases remained unmatched. The CDR3 extends over 16 amino acids.

The chain carries TRBV7-6 and TRBJ1-4; 9 bases align to TRBD1. The CDR3 loop spans 15 amino acids. The J segment lost 7 bases and the V segment lost 4 bases, leaving 7 bases of the junction unmatched. Per the germline V gene, CDR1 is SGHVS and CDR2 is FNYEAQ. The DNA for the CDR3 is TGTGCCAGCAGCTCGAAACAGGGGGCGGGTGAAAAACTGTTTTTT. The encoded protein is CASSSKQGAGEKLFF.

The chain recombines TRBV5-6 with TRBJ1-2; weak D call: TRBD1 (6 bases). This CDR3 comprises 16 residues. Trimming took 3 bases from V and 2 from J, leaving 17 bases between them. CDR1 and CDR2 (germline): SGHDT, YYEEEE. CDR3 sequence: CASSSTPGQRNYGYTF. The DNA of the CDR3 is TGTGCCAGCAGCTCGACTCCGGGACAACGAAACTATGGCTACACCTTC.

V and J are TRBV4-3 and TRBJ2-7; D possibly matches TRBD1 or TRBD2 (5 bases each). Germline loops: CDR1 LGHNA, CDR2 YSLEER. Trimming removed 1 base at V and 3 bases at J, with 16 bases between. This CDR3 contains 16 residues. The CDR3 region is CASSQVSHRDGYEQYF. Written as DNA, the CDR3 is TGCGCCAGCAGCCAAGTCTCCCACCGGGACGGCTACGAGCAGTACTTC.

This rearrangement joins TRBV7-8 to TRBJ1-1; D gene ambiguous. With 8 bases removed from V and 4 bases from J, the gap between germline ends came to 17 bases. The CDR3 runs to 14 residues. Germline loops: CDR1 SGHVS, CDR2 FQNEAQ. The chain's CDR3 is CASHAGRASTEAFF. The CDR3 coding sequence is TGTGCCAGCCACGCGGGGAGGGCGTCCACTGAAGCTTTCTTT.

This clone was seen just once. The chain employs TRBV5-6 and TRBJ2-1; maybe TRBD2 (6 bases). Germline V gene sequence: CDR1 SGHDT, CDR2 YYEEEE. The length of the CDR3 is 19 residues. V was trimmed by 5 bases and J by 0 bases, leaving 24 bases between them. The CDR3 loop reads CASSPPMNRLERSYNEQFF. The CDR3, as DNA: TGTGCCAGCAGTCCACCTATGAACAGACTAGAACGCTCCTACAATGAGCAGTTCTTC.

The rearrangement joins TRBV27 to TRBJ2-1; no reliable D call. Looked up from germline, CDR1 is MNHEY and CDR2 is SMNVEV (reference sequence). V lost 2 bases and J 4 bases, leaving 12 bases between the germline ends. This CDR3 comprises 15 residues. CDR3 loop: CASSLIAEPYNEQFF. DNA for the CDR3: TGTGCCAGCAGTTTAATCGCGGAGCCTTACAATGAGCAGTTCTTC.

A single count supports this clone. The chain uses TRBV2 and TRBJ2-5; 14 nucleotides line up with TRBD2. Germline-derived CDR1 and CDR2 are SNHLY and FYNNEI. V was pared by 6 bases and J by 5 bases, with 8 bases of the junction left unmatched. The length of the CDR3 is 16 residues. This chain's CDR3 is CASRGLAGGTLETQYF. CDR3 in DNA: TGTGCCAGCAGAGGACTAGCGGGAGGAACTTTGGAGACCCAGTACTTC. The full variable domain, in which reference TRBV2 and TRBJ2-5 provide the parts outside the CDR3, is EPEVTQTPSHQVTQMGQEVILRCVPISNHLYFYWYRQILGQKVEFLVSFYNNEISEKSEIFDDQFSVERPDGSNFTLKIRSTKLEDSAMYFCASRGLAGGTLETQYFGPGTRLLVL.

CDR3 nucleotide sequence: TGTGCCAGCTGGGGGTACACTGAAGCTTTCTTT. Translated: CASWGYTEAFF. This chain joins TRBV5-6 and TRBJ1-1; D is possibly TRBD1 (5 bases). This CDR3 has 11 amino acids. V was trimmed by 7 bases and J by 3 bases, leaving 7 bases between them. Germline lookup yields CDR1 SGHDT and CDR2 YYEEEE.

The CDR3 spells CASRAYNEQFF. DNA for the CDR3: TGTGCCAGCCGCGCTTACAATGAGCAGTTCTTC. The rearrangement links TRBV18 to TRBJ2-1; no clear D. The CDR3 contains 11 residues. Germline V gene data show CDR1 as KGHSH and CDR2 as LQKENI. Trimming removed 8 bases at V and 4 bases at J, with 6 bases between. Together with reference TRBV18 and TRBJ2-1, the CDR3 gives the full variable domain: NAGVMQNPRHLVRRRGQEARLRCSPMKGHSHVYWYRQLPEEGLKFMVYLQKENIIDESGMPKERFSAEFPKEGPSILRIQQVVRGDSAAYFCASRAYNEQFFGPGTRLTVL.

CDR3 nucleotide sequence: TGTGCCAGCAGCCCTCGGGACAGGGCCTACGAGCAGTACTTC. Its translation: CASSPRDRAYEQYF. V gene TRBV7-3 combines with J gene TRBJ2-7; 9 bases align to TRBD1. This CDR3 spans 14 amino acids. The germline V gene has CDR1 SGHTA and CDR2 FQGTGA. With V trimmed by 5 bases and J by 2 bases, 4 bases remained unmatched.

V is TRBV6-5 and J is TRBJ1-3; 7 bases are a match to TRBD1. Trimming cost V 6 bases and J 0 bases; bases outside gene matches: 2. Per the germline V gene, CDR1 is MNHEY and CDR2 is SVGAGI. CDR3 length equals 14 residues. For the CDR3, the DNA is TGTGCCAGCAGGGGGGACAGCTCTGGAAACACCATATATTTT. Translating gives CASRGDSSGNTIYF.

The chain employs TRBV10-2 and TRBJ1-2; the match to TRBD1 covers 11 bases. Germline-derived CDR1 and CDR2 are WSHSY and SAAADI. This CDR3 region has 15 residues. The V and J ends lost 6 bases and 0 bases, in that order; junction bases with no gene match: 3. The CDR3 DNA is TGCGCCAGCAGCGGACAGGGGGCCCCTAACTATGGCTACACCTTC. Translation gives CASSGQGAPNYGYTF.

This sequence joins TRBV30 and TRBJ1-1; D is ambiguous. The CDR3 consists of 16 residues. Germline V gene sequence: CDR1 GTSNPN, CDR2 SVGIG (reference sequence). V lost 0 bases and J 1 base, leaving 15 bases between the germline ends. CDR3 sequence: CAWSVRGRGRNTEAFF. The CDR3 DNA reads TGTGCCTGGAGTGTACGTGGTCGAGGTAGGAACACTGAAGCTTTCTTT.

V gene TRBV7-3 combines with J gene TRBJ2-2; no definite D call. Germline lookup yields CDR1 SGHTA and CDR2 FQGTGA. The CDR3 runs to 17 residues. The V and J ends lost 3 bases and 2 bases respectively, with 16 bases between them. Here the CDR3 DNA reads TGTGCCAGCAGCTTCCCCGGTGTGAGTCGTAACACCGGGGAGCTGTTTTTT. This codes for CASSFPGVSRNTGELFF.